Shown below are 17 T cell receptor beta chains from a single sample sequenced in a study of Graves' ophthalmopathy and Graves' hyperthyroidism. The TCR beta CDR3 regions underwent amplification from RNA transcripts. After a first-round RT-PCR with HTBI primers, a second-round multiplex PCR was run. MiXCR was run by TCRdb on the multiplex PCR reads, yielding one entry per CDR3 protein. The table shows over a million distinct CDR3 sequences, with about 36% occurring only once. Specimen: peripheral blood or thyroid tissue (not recorded which). These receptors came from an adult man with Graves' hyperthyroidism.

The DNA for the CDR3 is TGTGCCAGCTCACCAAGCAGAACCGGGACAACTGGCTACACCTTC. Amino acid sequence: CASSPSRTGTTGYTF. The chain joins TRBV18 to TRBJ1-2; tentative D call: TRBD1 (6 bases). The germline gives CDR1 KGHSH, CDR2 LQKENI. The CDR3 sequence is 15 residues long. Trimming shortened V by 2 bases and J by 7 bases, and 17 bases separated the two germline ends.

This clonotype was found many times. The CDR3 region has the DNA TGCAGTGCTAGTGCCGGTGCAACTAATGAAAAACTGTTTTTT. Its translation is CSASAGATNEKLFF. The gene calls are TRBV20-1 and TRBJ1-4; D unresolved. The V gene lost 3 bases and the J gene lost 0 bases, with 8 bases spanning the gap. The CDR3 has 14 residues. Germline values: CDR1 DFQATT, CDR2 SNEGSKA (reference sequence).

This clonotype was counted at least ten times. The chain is built from TRBV9 and TRBJ1-2; D may be TRBD1 (5 bases). This CDR3 has 15 amino acids. V lost 3 bases and J 1 base, leaving 13 bases between the germline ends. The germline V gene has CDR1 SGDLS and CDR2 YYNGEE. The CDR3 loop reads CASSEKGGDNYGYTF. The CDR3 nucleotides are TGTGCCAGCAGCGAAAAGGGAGGGGATAACTATGGCTACACCTTC. Filled out from reference TRBV9 and TRBJ1-2, the complete variable domain reads DSGVTQTPKHLITATGQRVTLRCSPRSGDLSVYWYQQSLDQGLQFLIQYYNGEERAKGNILERFSAQQFPDLHSELNLSSLELGDSALYFCASSEKGGDNYGYTFGSGTRLTVV.

The V gene is TRBV7-2, the J gene TRBJ2-2; 8 bases map to TRBD2. V lost 4 bases and J lost 6; bases outside the gene matches: 13. This CDR3 comprises 17 residues. The V gene's germline CDR1 is SGHTA and CDR2 FQGNSA. The CDR3 DNA is TGTGCCAGCAGCTCTAGTAGCGGGGAGTTGTTATCCGGGGAGCTGTTTTTT. It encodes CASSSSSGELLSGELFF.

This clonotype was observed at least ten times. V usage is TRBV28 and J usage is TRBJ1-5; D call uncertain. V was shortened by 6 bases and J by 5 bases, with 8 bases between the two germline ends. Germline assignment: CDR1 MDHEN and CDR2 SYDVKM. The CDR3 is 12 residues long. The CDR3 here is CASRPRHQPQHF. CDR3 sequence (DNA): TGTGCCAGCAGACCGAGGCATCAGCCCCAGCATTTT.

As to this clonotype: At one end, the junction sequence differs from germline, possibly due to a read error. J is TRBJ2-3 and V is TRBV7-3; D possibly matches TRBD1 or TRBD2 (6 bases each). Germline V lookup: CDR1 SGHTA, CDR2 FQGTGA. This CDR3 comprises 17 residues. For the CDR3, the DNA is TGTGCCAGCAGCCGACTAGTAGGGACAACTCTTGCGGATACGCATTATTTT. Amino acids: CASSRLVGTTLADTHYF.

J is TRBJ1-1 and V is TRBV15; no reliable D call. Trimming took off 0 bases at V and 3 bases at J, with 11 bases between the two ends. This CDR3 has 15 residues. Per the germline V gene, CDR1 is LNHNV and CDR2 is YYDKDF (reference sequence). The CDR3 spells CATSRDPLGDTEAFF. The DNA for the CDR3 is TGTGCCACCAGCAGAGATCCCCTAGGTGACACTGAAGCTTTCTTT.

V is TRBV14 and J is TRBJ2-7, with D tentatively TRBD1 or TRBD2 (5 bases each). The CDR3 is made up of 19 amino acids. From germline, CDR1 is SGHDN and CDR2 FVKESK. V lost 1 base and J 2 bases, leaving 24 bases between the germline ends. The CDR3 sequence: CASSQVGRPGPLGTYEQYF. CDR3 DNA: TGTGCCAGCAGCCAAGTTGGGAGACCGGGACCATTGGGTACCTACGAGCAGTACTTC.

This clonotype was recorded at least ten times. The chain combines TRBV12-3 or TRBV12-4 with TRBJ1-5; D may be TRBD1 (6 bases). V lost 6 bases and J 5 bases, leaving 14 bases between the germline ends. This CDR3 is built from 14 residues. CDR3 amino acids: CASSLGGGYQPQHF. The CDR3 DNA sequence: TGTGCCAGCAGCCTAGGGGGAGGGTATCAGCCCCAGCATTTT.

The J gene is TRBJ2-2, the V gene TRBV15; the D gene is possibly TRBD2 (6 bases). The V and J ends lost 5 bases and 5 bases respectively, with 15 bases between them. Germline CDR1 is LNHNV and CDR2 is YYDKDF (reference sequence). The CDR3 covers 15 residues. The CDR3 DNA follows: TGTGCCACCAGCGGGAGGCGGCTAGATACCGGGGAGCTGTTTTTT. It yields the protein CATSGRRLDTGELFF.

The V and J genes are TRBV7-8 and TRBJ1-5; 8 nucleotides align to TRBD1. Germline V gene lookup returns CDR1 SGHVS and CDR2 FQNEAQ. V lost 3 bases to trimming and J lost 11 bases; unmatched junction nucleotides: 12. The CDR3 sequence is 15 residues long. The CDR3 sequence is CASSFGQGGHQTQHF. DNA for the CDR3: TGTGCCAGCAGCTTCGGACAGGGTGGTCACCAGACCCAGCATTTT.

The V and J genes are TRBV6-5 and TRBJ2-7; possibly TRBD1 for D (6 bases). The length of the CDR3 is 16 residues. Looked up from germline, CDR1 is MNHEY and CDR2 is SVGAGI. The V end was cut by 5 bases, the J end by 1 base, with 18 bases between. CDR3 region: CASSRSRGSGSYEQYF. CDR3 bases: TGTGCCAGCAGTCGGAGTAGGGGGTCGGGATCCTACGAGCAGTACTTC.

This clonotype was seen ten or more times. A junction end diverges from the germline sequence, so it may reflect a read error. The chain carries TRBV7-9 and TRBJ1-2; D gene unclear. CDR3 size: 12 residues. The V gene's germline CDR1 is SEHNR and CDR2 FQNEAQ (reference sequence). CDR3 sequence: CASARTNHGYTF. Here the CDR3 DNA reads TGTGCCAGTGCGCGGACTAACCATGGCTACACCTTC.

This clonotype is a singleton in its sample. The V call is TRBV15, the J call TRBJ2-6; weak D call: TRBD2 (5 bases). Germline CDR1 LNHNV, CDR2 YYDKDF (reference sequence). The length of the CDR3 is 18 residues. The V end lost 10 bases, the J end lost 0 bases, and 22 bases lay between the germline ends. CDR3 in DNA: TGTGCCAGCAGTTTCCGACCCGGGGAAAGCTCTGGGGCCAACGTCCTGACTTTC. Translating it yields CASSFRPGESSGANVLTF.

This clonotype has at least ten counts. J is TRBJ2-7 and V is TRBV7-2, with no clear D. The germline V gene has CDR1 SGHTA and CDR2 FQGNSA. This CDR3 has 15 amino acids. Trimming cost V 2 bases and J 2 bases, with 13 bases left between them. DNA for the CDR3: TGTGCCAGCAGCTTAAGGCCCGACGTTACCTACGAGCAGTACTTC. Translated: CASSLRPDVTYEQYF.

About this clonotype itself: One end of the junction fails to match germline, which may point to a read error. The chain recombines TRBV10-3 with TRBJ2-7, with 7 bases fitting TRBD1. This CDR3 has 14 amino acids. Germline V lookup: CDR1 ENHRY, CDR2 SYGVKD. The CDR3: CAISEEGGSYKQYF. DNA for the CDR3: TGTGCCATCAGTGAAGAAGGGGGCTCCTACAAGCAGTACTTC.

This chain uses TRBV29-1 with TRBJ1-2; no firm D call. The germline gives CDR1 SQVTM, CDR2 ANQGSEA. The CDR3 runs to 12 residues. The V and J ends lost 4 bases and 8 bases respectively, with 14 bases between them. The chain's CDR3 is CSVGTFGVGYTF. As DNA, the CDR3 is TGCAGCGTTGGGACCTTTGGAGTCGGCTACACCTTC.